This section outlines one T cell receptor (beta chain) sequence together with its context. Its antigen remains unknown. Primers for the PCR totalled 60 Vbeta and 13 Jbeta. The protocol was immunoSEQ multiplex PCR, while the TCRdb copy is restricted to in-frame clones and leaves out a portion. Here the sample spans approximately 77,000 clones, 70% to 85% being singletons. Healthy bone marrow donors formed the donor group. The record originates from a study of cytomegalovirus exposure and HLA in healthy donors. Across the whole study: Sequencing of about 179 million T cells in an earlier analysis found 100 million to 140 million unique TCR beta sequences. Overall study findings and caveats: The authors considered a cluster of highly shared sequence variants likely to be a sequencing artifact.

The ends lost 5 bases at V and 1 base at J; junction bases unmatched: 6. The CDR3 totals 16 residues. Germline V lookup: CDR1 WNHNN, CDR2 SYGVQD (reference sequence). This sequence joins TRBV10-1 and TRBJ2-2; 8 bases are a match to TRBD1. Material for sequencing was PBMCs. This receptor was taken from a middle-aged woman in good health and CMV-seronegative. CDR3 DNA sequence: TGCGCCAGCAGTCCTGCGACAGGGGTGAACACCGGGGAGCTGTTTTTT. Amino acids: CASSPATGVNTGELFF.